The clone carrying this T cell receptor (beta chain) was counted once. Its antigen is still unknown. The CDR3 length is 15 residues. Germline CDR1 and CDR2: SGDLS and YYNGEE. The junction had 1 base not matched to a gene; V was cut back by 0 bases and J by 2 bases. This sample was taken from a study of cytomegalovirus exposure and HLA in healthy donors. The study's findings and limits: One cluster of highly shared sequence variants probably arose as a sequencing artifact. The study put some 150 TCR beta chains on its list as cytomegalovirus-associated. TRBV6-2, TRBV6-3 and other indistinguishable V segments were excluded.

The primer mix had 60 Vbeta and 13 Jbeta primers. Clones were read by immunoSEQ multiplex PCR, and TCRdb kept only the in-frame ones, dropping some. The table lists under 150,000 clones, more than 70% of them singletons. This chain joins TRBV9 and TRBJ2-1; 8 nucleotides match TRBD1. The clonotype originates from a male donor in good health and CMV-seronegative. The sequenced sample consisted of PBMCs. CDR3 nucleotides: TGTGCCAGCAGCGTAGGGGGACAGGCCTACAATGAGCAGTTCTTC. It yields the protein CASSVGGQAYNEQFF.